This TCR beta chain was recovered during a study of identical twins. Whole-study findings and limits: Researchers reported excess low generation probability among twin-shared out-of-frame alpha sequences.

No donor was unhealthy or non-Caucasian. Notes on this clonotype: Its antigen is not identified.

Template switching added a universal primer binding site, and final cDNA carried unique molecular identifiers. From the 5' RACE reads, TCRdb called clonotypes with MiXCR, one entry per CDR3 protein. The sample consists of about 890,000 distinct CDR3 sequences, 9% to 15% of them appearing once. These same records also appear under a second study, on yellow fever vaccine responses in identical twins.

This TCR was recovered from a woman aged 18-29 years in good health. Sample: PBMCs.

The CDR3 DNA reads TGTGCCAGCTCAACGGCCAGGTCCGGGGAGCTGTTTTTT. This codes for CASSTARSGELFF. The chain carries TRBV11-2 and TRBJ2-2; D unresolved. The V gene's germline CDR1 is SGHAT and CDR2 FQNNGV. This CDR3 has 13 residues. Trimming pared 8 bases from V and 6 bases from J, leaving 13 bases between.